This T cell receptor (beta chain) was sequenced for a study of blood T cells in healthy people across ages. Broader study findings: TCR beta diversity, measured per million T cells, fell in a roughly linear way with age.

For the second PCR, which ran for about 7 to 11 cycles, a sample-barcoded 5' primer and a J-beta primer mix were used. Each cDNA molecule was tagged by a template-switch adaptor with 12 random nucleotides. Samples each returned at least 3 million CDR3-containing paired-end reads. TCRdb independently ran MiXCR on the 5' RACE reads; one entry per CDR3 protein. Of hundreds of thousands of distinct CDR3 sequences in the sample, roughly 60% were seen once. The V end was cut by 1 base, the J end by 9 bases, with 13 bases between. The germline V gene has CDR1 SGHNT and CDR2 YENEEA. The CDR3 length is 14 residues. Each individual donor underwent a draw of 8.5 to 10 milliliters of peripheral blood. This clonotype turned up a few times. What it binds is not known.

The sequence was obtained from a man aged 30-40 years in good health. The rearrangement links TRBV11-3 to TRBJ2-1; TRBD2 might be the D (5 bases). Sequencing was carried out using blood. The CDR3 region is CASSLGVASTEQFF. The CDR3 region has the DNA TGTGCCAGCAGCTTAGGGGTGGCTAGCACTGAGCAGTTCTTC.